This entry features one T cell receptor (beta chain) sequence. Its matching antigen is unknown. Each sorted subset replicate got 200 ng genomic DNA, tens of thousands of genomes. Here immunoSEQ multiplex PCR was the method, and the copy in TCRdb shows in-frame clones only, minus some. The data hold 2 million to 2.5 million clones, with around 95% observed a single time. These data are taken from a study of shared clonotypes between healthy human individuals. None of the donors, who were healthy HIV-negative adults, had recently had acute infections or vaccinations. V trimming: 3 bases; J trimming: 4 bases; junction bases outside the gene matches: 5. CDR3 length: 16 residues. Germline V gene data show CDR1 as LGHNA and CDR2 as YSLEER. Study-wide points: Measured sharing among donors was expected to vary with sequencing depth. Shared clonotypes: about 4.6% naive CD4, around 3.5% naive CD8, over 2% memory CD4, 0.4% to 0.45% memory CD8.

V is TRBV4-3 and J is TRBJ2-1; TRBD2 aligns across 11 bases. The receptor comes from a man between 18 and 35 years old in good health. Sequencing used naive CD4+ T cells sorted from blood. The subset: CD45RA+ positively selected. As DNA, the CDR3 is TGCGCCAGCAGCCAGGCGGGGACTAGCGGTTACAATGAGCAGTTCTTC. It codes for CASSQAGTSGYNEQFF.